The T cell receptor (beta chain) under discussion was sequenced for a study of blood T cell repertoires in COVID-19. Overall study: Donors in the United States, Italy and Spain gave samples during acute or convalescent COVID-19. PBMCs, B-cell-depleted T cells, or T cells were the source of the cDNA or gDNA that made up the material.

Trimming took 7 bases from V and 0 from J; bases not matched to a gene: 9. The CDR3 is 16 residues long. Per the germline V gene, CDR1 is ENHRY and CDR2 is SYGVKD. Original analysis: Amplification of reference gene primers provided the estimated nucleated cell counts. Sequencing was performed with immunoSEQ multiplex PCR; in TCRdb, only in-frame clones are kept and a portion is missing. D and trimming come from the DNA, and the V and J calls and clone size come from that table. The table shows approximately 300,000 clones, with about 83% occurring only once. The specimen was peripheral blood. The sequence derives from a woman aged 50 to 60 with acute or convalescent COVID-19. This chain uses TRBV10-3 with TRBJ2-1; 7 bases are a match to TRBD1. The CDR3 DNA follows: TGTGCCATCACCCGGGACAGATCTAGCTCCTACAATGAGCAGTTCTTC. Translating gives CAITRDRSSSYNEQFF.